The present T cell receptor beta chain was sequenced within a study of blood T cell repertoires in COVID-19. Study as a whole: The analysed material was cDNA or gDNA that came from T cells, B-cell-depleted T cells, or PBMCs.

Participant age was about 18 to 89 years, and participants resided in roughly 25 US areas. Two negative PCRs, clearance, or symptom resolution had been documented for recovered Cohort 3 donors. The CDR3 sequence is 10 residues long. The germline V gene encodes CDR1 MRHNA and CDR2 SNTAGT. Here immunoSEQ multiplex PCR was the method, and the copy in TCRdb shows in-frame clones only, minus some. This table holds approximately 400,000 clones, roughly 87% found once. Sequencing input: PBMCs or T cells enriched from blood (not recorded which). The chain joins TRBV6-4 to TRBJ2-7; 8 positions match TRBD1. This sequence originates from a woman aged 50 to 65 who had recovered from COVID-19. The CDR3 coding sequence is TGTGGGACAGGGAAAGACGAGCAGTACTTC. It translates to CGTGKDEQYF.